These T cell receptor beta chains were read from a single sample in a study of type 1 and type 2 diabetes patients. A single record per CDR3 protein comes from TCRdb applying MiXCR to the multiplex PCR reads. The data contain 250,000 or so distinct CDR3 sequences, approximately 45% of them seen just once; the ten biggest clones take up roughly 13%. Input material: peripheral blood mononuclear cells (PBMCs). All receptors derive from a man aged 18 to 29 with type 2 diabetes. Each CDR3 is given with its conserved first and last residue. Each record gives: CDR3 length, V gene, clone size, J gene, D gene, CDR3 protein, CDR3 DNA. D genes are given only for firm matches. The size of a clone is reported for some rows only, either as once, few or many, or as a class for expanded clones.

length: 19
V: TRBV15
size: .
J: TRBJ1-2
D: TRBD1
CDR3: CATSRDHATGGGGLYGYTF
DNA: TGTGCCACCAGCAGAGATCACGCAACAGGGGGCGGGGGGTTGTATGGCTACACCTTC

length: 15
V: TRBV12-3/TRBV12-4
size: .
J: TRBJ2-1
D: .
CDR3: CASSQGSSAHNEQFF
DNA: TGTGCCAGCAGTCAGGGATCCAGCGCCCACAATGAGCAGTTCTTC

length: 19
V: TRBV30
size: few
J: TRBJ2-6
D: TRBD1
CDR3: CAWIYVGDRTQSGANVLTF
DNA: TGTGCCTGGATCTATGTGGGGGACAGGACCCAATCTGGGGCCAACGTCCTGACTTTC

length: 14
V: TRBV5-1
size: .
J: TRBJ2-1
D: TRBD2
CDR3: CASSPGGPSNEQFF
DNA: TGCGCCAGCAGCCCGGGAGGGCCCTCGAATGAGCAGTTCTTC

length: 12
V: TRBV12-5
size: .
J: TRBJ2-7
D: .
CDR3: CASSAGGGEQYF
DNA: TGTGCCAGCAGTGCCGGAGGGGGCGAGCAGTACTTC

length: 13
V: TRBV30
size: few
J: TRBJ1-1
D: .
CDR3: CAWTVGGSTEAFF
DNA: TGTGCCTGGACAGTGGGCGGGTCGACTGAAGCTTTCTTT

length: 13
V: TRBV19
size: few
J: TRBJ2-3
D: .
CDR3: CASSISGRDTQYF
DNA: TGTGCCAGTAGTATCTCAGGGCGGGATACGCAGTATTTT

length: 14
V: TRBV20-1
size: once
J: TRBJ2-1
D: .
CDR3: CSASGDADYNEQFF
DNA: TGCAGTGCTAGTGGGGATGCGGACTACAATGAGCAGTTCTTC

length: 13
V: TRBV7-2
size: many
J: TRBJ1-4
D: TRBD1
CDR3: CASSRDRGEKLFF
DNA: TGTGCCAGCAGCCGGGACAGAGGGGAAAAACTGTTTTTT

length: 13
V: TRBV19
size: many
J: TRBJ2-2
D: .
CDR3: CASGGRNTGELFF
DNA: TGTGCCAGTGGGGGGCGAAACACCGGGGAGCTGTTTTTT

length: 12
V: TRBV19
size: few
J: TRBJ2-1
D: TRBD1
CDR3: CATWTGNNEQFF
DNA: TGTGCCACATGGACAGGGAACAATGAGCAGTTCTTC

length: 17
V: TRBV19
size: .
J: TRBJ2-3
D: .
CDR3: CASSIGYEGMYADTQYF
DNA: TGTGCCAGTAGTATAGGATACGAGGGAATGTACGCAGATACGCAGTATTTT

length: 15
V: TRBV4-3
size: .
J: TRBJ2-1
D: .
CDR3: CASSQDEGGVNEQFF
DNA: TGCGCCAGCAGCCAAGATGAGGGGGGGGTCAATGAGCAGTTCTTC

length: 15
V: TRBV2
size: .
J: TRBJ2-7
D: TRBD1
CDR3: CTSSGRDRGSYEQYF
DNA: TGTACCAGCAGTGGACGGGACAGGGGTTCCTACGAGCAGTACTTC

length: 16
V: TRBV4-1
size: .
J: TRBJ1-4
D: TRBD1
CDR3: CASSLHPGQANEKLFF
DNA: TGCGCCAGCAGCCTTCACCCGGGACAGGCTAATGAAAAACTGTTTTTT

length: 14
V: TRBV7-3
size: .
J: TRBJ1-6
D: TRBD1
CDR3: CASSPDRVSSPLHF
DNA: TGTGCCAGCAGCCCTGACAGGGTTTCTTCACCCCTCCACTTT

length: 13
V: TRBV6-2/TRBV6-3
size: .
J: TRBJ1-1
D: .
CDR3: CASGLTGYTEAFF
DNA: TGTGCCAGCGGACTTACAGGGTACACTGAAGCTTTCTTT

length: 14
V: TRBV14
size: once
J: TRBJ2-1
D: .
CDR3: CASSPPRPHNEQFF
DNA: TGTGCCAGCTCACCACCCCGACCCCACAATGAGCAGTTCTTC

length: 16
V: TRBV20-1
size: .
J: TRBJ2-3
D: TRBD2
CDR3: CSARGTGLPSGRPQYF
DNA: TGCAGTGCTAGAGGTACAGGGTTGCCTAGCGGGAGGCCGCAGTATTTT

length: 13
V: TRBV12-3/TRBV12-4
size: .
J: TRBJ2-7
D: .
CDR3: CASSLAGYYEQYF
DNA: TGTGCCAGCAGTTTGGCAGGTTACTACGAGCAGTACTTC

length: 13
V: TRBV6-5
size: few
J: TRBJ1-2
D: .
CDR3: CASSTGSVSGYTF
DNA: TGTGCCAGCAGTACAGGGTCTGTTAGTGGCTACACCTTC

length: 13
V: TRBV19
size: few
J: TRBJ1-2
D: TRBD1
CDR3: CASRTRQGFGYTF
DNA: TGTGCCAGTAGGACCCGACAGGGCTTTGGCTACACCTTC

length: 17
V: TRBV7-4
size: .
J: TRBJ1-2
D: .
CDR3: CASSLAPITGSNYGYTF
DNA: TGTGCCAGCAGCTTAGCACCCATTACAGGATCTAACTATGGCTACACCTTC

length: 13
V: TRBV19
size: few
J: TRBJ2-1
D: TRBD1
CDR3: CASSRDRFGQQFF
DNA: TGTGCCAGTAGTAGGGACAGGTTCGGCCAGCAGTTCTTC

length: 14
V: TRBV7-2
size: .
J: TRBJ2-1
D: .
CDR3: CASSLWDLDGEQFF
DNA: TGTGCCAGCAGCTTATGGGACCTGGACGGTGAGCAGTTCTTC

length: 14
V: TRBV2
size: few
J: TRBJ2-1
D: .
CDR3: CASPEQGTWNEQFF
DNA: TGTGCCAGCCCTGAACAGGGAACTTGGAATGAGCAGTTCTTC

length: 13
V: TRBV2
size: few
J: TRBJ2-1
D: .
CDR3: CASNYDIYNEQFF
DNA: TGTGCCAGCAACTATGACATCTACAATGAGCAGTTCTTC

length: 13
V: TRBV20-1
size: few
J: TRBJ2-7
D: .
CDR3: CSARVGVVSEQYF
DNA: TGCAGTGCTAGAGTGGGGGTCGTCTCCGAGCAGTACTTC

length: 14
V: TRBV9
size: .
J: TRBJ2-4
D: TRBD1
CDR3: CASSPGTGRNIQYF
DNA: TGTGCCAGCAGCCCCGGGACAGGGCGGAACATTCAGTACTTC

length: 14
V: TRBV19
size: .
J: TRBJ2-3
D: .
CDR3: CASSIMDSTDTQYF
DNA: TGTGCCAGTAGTATCATGGACAGCACAGATACGCAGTATTTT

length: 13
V: TRBV28
size: few
J: TRBJ1-1
D: .
CDR3: CASSFRQYTEAFF
DNA: TGTGCCAGCAGTTTCAGACAGTACACTGAAGCTTTCTTT

length: 16
V: TRBV2
size: .
J: TRBJ1-1
D: .
CDR3: CASSQGLLSSNTEAFF
DNA: TGCGCCAGCAGCCAAGGGTTGCTGAGCTCTAACACTGAAGCTTTCTTT

length: 15
V: TRBV30
size: once
J: TRBJ2-1
D: .
CDR3: CAWSGMDHTYNEQFF
DNA: TGTGCCTGGAGTGGAATGGACCACACCTACAATGAGCAGTTCTTC

length: 15
V: TRBV19
size: few
J: TRBJ1-2
D: TRBD1
CDR3: CASSLARQGGAGYTF
DNA: TGTGCCAGTAGTTTGGCCCGACAGGGAGGAGCTGGCTACACCTTC

length: 15
V: TRBV6-6
size: few
J: TRBJ2-5
D: TRBD1
CDR3: CASSYRQGAVETQYF
DNA: TGTGCCAGCAGTTACCGACAGGGGGCTGTGGAGACCCAGTACTTC